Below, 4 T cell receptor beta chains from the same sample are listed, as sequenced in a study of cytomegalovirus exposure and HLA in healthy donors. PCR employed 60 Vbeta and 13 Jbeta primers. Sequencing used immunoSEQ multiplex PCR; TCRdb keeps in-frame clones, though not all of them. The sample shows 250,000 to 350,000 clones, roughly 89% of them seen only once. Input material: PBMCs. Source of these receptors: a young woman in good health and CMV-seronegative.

CDR3 DNA sequence: TGTGCCAGCAGTGACAGGGGGCCAGATACGCAGTATTTT. Its translation is CASSDRGPDTQYF. V and J are TRBV25-1 and TRBJ2-3; TRBD1 matches 8 bases. V trimming: 3 bases; J trimming: 4 bases; junction bases outside the gene matches: 0. CDR1 is MGHDK and CDR2 is SYGVNS in the germline V gene. This CDR3 comprises 13 residues.

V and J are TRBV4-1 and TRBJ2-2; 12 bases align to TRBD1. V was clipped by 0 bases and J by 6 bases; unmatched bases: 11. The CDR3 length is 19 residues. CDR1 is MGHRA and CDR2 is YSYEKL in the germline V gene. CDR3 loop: CASSQDKVPGTGGPGELFF. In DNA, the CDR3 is TGCGCCAGCAGCCAAGATAAGGTGCCCGGGACAGGGGGCCCCGGGGAGCTGTTTTTT.

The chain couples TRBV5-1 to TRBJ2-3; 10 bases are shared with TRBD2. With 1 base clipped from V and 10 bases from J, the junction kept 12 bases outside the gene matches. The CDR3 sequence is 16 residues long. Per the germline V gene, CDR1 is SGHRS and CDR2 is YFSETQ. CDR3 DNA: TGCGCCAGCAGCTTGAGGAGCGGGGGGGCCTGGGTAGCGCAGTATTTT. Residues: CASSLRSGGAWVAQYF.

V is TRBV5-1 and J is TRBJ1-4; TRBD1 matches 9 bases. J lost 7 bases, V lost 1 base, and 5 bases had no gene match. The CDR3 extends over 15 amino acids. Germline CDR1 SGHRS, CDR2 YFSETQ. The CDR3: CASSLTTGGSEKLFF. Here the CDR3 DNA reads TGCGCCAGCAGCTTGACGACAGGGGGGAGTGAAAAACTGTTTTTT.